The 3 T cell receptor beta chains in this list originate from one sample, sequenced in a study of T cell responses to AZD1222 COVID-19 vaccine. The data were produced by immunoSEQ multiplex PCR, yet TCRdb's version contains in-frame clones alone and is incomplete. Among some 110,000 clones, roughly nine tenths were seen once, and the ten largest hold around 3.3%. The starting material was peripheral blood, obtained on day 0 of AZD1222 vaccination. The receptors stem from an adult in good health.

The chain recombines TRBV11-1 with TRBJ1-6; D call uncertain. The V gene's germline CDR1 is SGHAT and CDR2 FQDESV (reference sequence). This CDR3 region has 14 residues. Trimming shortened V by 1 base and J by 8 bases, and 9 bases separated the two germline ends. In DNA, the CDR3 is TGTGCCAGCAGCTTAGGGGGTACGGATTCACCCCTCCACTTT. This sequence encodes CASSLGGTDSPLHF.

This chain uses TRBV4-3 with TRBJ2-1; 10 positions match TRBD2. This CDR3 contains 16 residues. V lost 0 bases and J lost 6; bases outside the gene matches: 5. Per germline, CDR1 LGHNA and CDR2 YSLEER. CDR3 sequence reads: CASSQDAGTSVNEQFF. The DNA of the CDR3 is TGCGCCAGCAGCCAAGATGCGGGGACTAGCGTCAATGAGCAGTTCTTC.

This rearrangement joins TRBV27 to TRBJ2-7; 9 nucleotides match TRBD1. Losses at the gene ends were 8 bases for V and 2 bases for J; bases not matched to a gene: 1. The CDR3 is 12 residues long. Germline CDR1 is MNHEY and CDR2 is SMNVEV (reference sequence). CDR3 DNA sequence: TGTGCCAGCCGGGACAGGGCCTACGAGCAGTACTTC. It encodes CASRDRAYEQYF.